Included here is one TCR beta chain sequence, with context. In the original processing: Counts of nucleated cells, estimated from reference gene primer amplification, were obtained. Measured with immunoSEQ multiplex PCR; TCRdb has only the in-frame clones, and not every one. That table gives V, J and clone size, and the DNA gave D and trimming. Counted here are 250,000 to 300,000 clones, approximately 81% occurring once; the ten biggest clones make up about 3.2%. Trimming took off 6 bases at V and 0 bases at J, with 14 bases between the two ends. The germline gives CDR1 LNHDA, CDR2 SQIVND (reference sequence). The CDR3 is 15 residues long. This record comes from a study of blood T cell repertoires in COVID-19. Across the whole study: Donors in the United States, Italy and Spain gave samples during acute or convalescent COVID-19. From T cells, B-cell-depleted T cells, or PBMCs came the material, which was cDNA or gDNA.

The TCR comes from a woman aged 55-69 years with active or convalescent COVID-19. What was sequenced was peripheral blood. V gene TRBV19 combines with J gene TRBJ1-1; TRBD1 might be the D (6 bases). The CDR3 nucleotides are TGTGCCAGTAGCCCAGGGGCGCAGCTGAACACTGAAGCTTTCTTT. Its translation: CASSPGAQLNTEAFF.